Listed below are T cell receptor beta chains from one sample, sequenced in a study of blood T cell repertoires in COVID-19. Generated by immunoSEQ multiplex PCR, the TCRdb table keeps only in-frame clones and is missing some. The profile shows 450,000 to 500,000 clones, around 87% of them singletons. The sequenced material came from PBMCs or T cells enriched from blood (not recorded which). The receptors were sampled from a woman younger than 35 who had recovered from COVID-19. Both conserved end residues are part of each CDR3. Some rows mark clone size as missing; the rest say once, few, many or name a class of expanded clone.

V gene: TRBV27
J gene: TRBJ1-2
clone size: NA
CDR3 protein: CASSERQAFDYGYTF

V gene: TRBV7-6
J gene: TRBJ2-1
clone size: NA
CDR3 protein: CASSKSPRGEQFF

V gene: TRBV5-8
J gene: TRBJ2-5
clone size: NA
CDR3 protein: CASSLGAQETQYF

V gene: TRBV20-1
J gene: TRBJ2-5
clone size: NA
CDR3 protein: CSAQQETQYF

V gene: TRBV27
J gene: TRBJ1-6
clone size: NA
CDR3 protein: CASSLEGAINSPLHF

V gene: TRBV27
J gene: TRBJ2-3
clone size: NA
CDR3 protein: CASSLTTSPGAQDTQYF

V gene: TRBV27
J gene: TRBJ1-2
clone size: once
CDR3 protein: CASSPRGANYGYTF

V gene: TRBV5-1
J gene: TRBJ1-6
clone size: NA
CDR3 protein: CASSKQPGQKLPNSPLHF

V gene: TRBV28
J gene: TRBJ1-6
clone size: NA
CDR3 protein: CASSKTGMSYNSPLHF

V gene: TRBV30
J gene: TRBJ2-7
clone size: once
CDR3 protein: CAWSKVGGNEQYF

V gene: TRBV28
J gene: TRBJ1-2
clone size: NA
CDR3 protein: CASRYDRAPLHYTF

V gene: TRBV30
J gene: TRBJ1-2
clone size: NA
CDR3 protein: CAWTQTGSTDGYTF

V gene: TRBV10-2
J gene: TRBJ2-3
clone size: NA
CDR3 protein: CASRPGGRGRTDTQYF

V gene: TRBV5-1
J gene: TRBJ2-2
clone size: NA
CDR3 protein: CASSSSGGGTGELFF

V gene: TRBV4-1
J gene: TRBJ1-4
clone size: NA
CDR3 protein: CASSHGQGTTNEKLFF

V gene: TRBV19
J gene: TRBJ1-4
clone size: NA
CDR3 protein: CASSSDRLGEKLFF

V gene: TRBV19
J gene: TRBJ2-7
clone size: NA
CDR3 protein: CASSGTGDEQYF

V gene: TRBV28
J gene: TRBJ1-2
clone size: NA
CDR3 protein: CASSLGDREGYGYTF

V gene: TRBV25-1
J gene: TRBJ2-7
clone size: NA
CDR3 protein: CASSVGTGGYEQYF

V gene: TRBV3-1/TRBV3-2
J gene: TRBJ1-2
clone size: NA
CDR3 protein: CASSHRQDGGYTF

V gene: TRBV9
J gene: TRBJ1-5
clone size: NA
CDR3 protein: CASSVEGTEGQPQHF

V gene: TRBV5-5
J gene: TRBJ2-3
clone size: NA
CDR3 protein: CASSFGIASPDTQYF

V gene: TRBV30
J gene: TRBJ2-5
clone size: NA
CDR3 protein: CACLTPGGTQYF

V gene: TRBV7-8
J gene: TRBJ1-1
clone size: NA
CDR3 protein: CASSLGDSMDTEAFF

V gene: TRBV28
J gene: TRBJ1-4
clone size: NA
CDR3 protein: CASSSQQGAANEKLFF

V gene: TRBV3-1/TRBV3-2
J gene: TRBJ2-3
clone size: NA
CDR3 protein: CASSTGLAGPLTDTQYF

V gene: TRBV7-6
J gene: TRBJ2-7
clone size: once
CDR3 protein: CASSLGGGTGPYEQYF

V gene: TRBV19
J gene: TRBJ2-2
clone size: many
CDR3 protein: CASSFRGAGELFF

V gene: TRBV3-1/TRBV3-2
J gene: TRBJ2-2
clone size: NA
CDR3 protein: CASSPQGAGELFF

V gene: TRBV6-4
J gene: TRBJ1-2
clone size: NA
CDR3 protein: CASSALWTEGGYTF

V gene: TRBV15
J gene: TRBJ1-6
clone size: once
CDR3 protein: CATSRAKQENSPLHF

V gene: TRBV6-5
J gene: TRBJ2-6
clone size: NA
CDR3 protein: CASSYSRLTGANVLTF

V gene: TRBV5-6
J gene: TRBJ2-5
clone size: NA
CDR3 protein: CASSLAGGETQYF

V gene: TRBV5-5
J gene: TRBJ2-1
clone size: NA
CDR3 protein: CASSLSLAGGQNEQFF

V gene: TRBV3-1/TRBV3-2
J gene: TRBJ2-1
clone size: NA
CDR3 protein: CASSQDLAGGREQFF

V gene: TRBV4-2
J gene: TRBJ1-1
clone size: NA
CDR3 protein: CASTRVGGNTEAFF

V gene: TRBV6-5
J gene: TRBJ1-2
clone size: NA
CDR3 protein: CASSPSANYGYTF

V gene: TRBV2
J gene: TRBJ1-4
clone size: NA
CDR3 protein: CASKETTNEKLFF

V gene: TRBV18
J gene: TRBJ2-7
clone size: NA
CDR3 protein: CASSFSTASYEQYF